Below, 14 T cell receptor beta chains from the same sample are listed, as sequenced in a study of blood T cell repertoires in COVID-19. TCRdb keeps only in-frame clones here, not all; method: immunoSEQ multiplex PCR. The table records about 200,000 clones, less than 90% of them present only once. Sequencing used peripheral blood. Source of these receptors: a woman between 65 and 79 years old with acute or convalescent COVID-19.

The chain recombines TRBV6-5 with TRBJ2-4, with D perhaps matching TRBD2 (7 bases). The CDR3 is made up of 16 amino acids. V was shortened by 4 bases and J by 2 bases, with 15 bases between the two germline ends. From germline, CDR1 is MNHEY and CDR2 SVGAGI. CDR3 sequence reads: CASSSMRGGPKNIQYF. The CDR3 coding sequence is TGTGCCAGCAGTTCGATGAGGGGGGGCCCCAAAAACATTCAGTACTTC.

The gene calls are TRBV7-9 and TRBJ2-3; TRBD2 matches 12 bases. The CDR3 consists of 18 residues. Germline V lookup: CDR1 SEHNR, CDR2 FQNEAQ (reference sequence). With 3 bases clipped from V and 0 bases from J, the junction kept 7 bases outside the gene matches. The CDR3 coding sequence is TGTGCCAGCAGCTTCCCTAGCGGGAGGGCCCGTAGCACAGATACGCAGTATTTT. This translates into CASSFPSGRARSTDTQYF.

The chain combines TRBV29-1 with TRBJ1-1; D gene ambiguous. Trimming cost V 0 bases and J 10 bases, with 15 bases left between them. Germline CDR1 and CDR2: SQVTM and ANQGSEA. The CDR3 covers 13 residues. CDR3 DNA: TGCAGCGTTGAAGAGAGTGGAGGGCGCGTAGCTTTCTTT. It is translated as CSVEESGGRVAFF.

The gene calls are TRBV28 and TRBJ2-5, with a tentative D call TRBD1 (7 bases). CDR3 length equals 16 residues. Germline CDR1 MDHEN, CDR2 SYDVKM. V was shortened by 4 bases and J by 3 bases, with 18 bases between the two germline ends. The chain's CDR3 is CASSSRGAMGEETQYF. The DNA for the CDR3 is TGTGCCAGCAGTTCCAGGGGGGCGATGGGGGAAGAGACCCAGTACTTC.

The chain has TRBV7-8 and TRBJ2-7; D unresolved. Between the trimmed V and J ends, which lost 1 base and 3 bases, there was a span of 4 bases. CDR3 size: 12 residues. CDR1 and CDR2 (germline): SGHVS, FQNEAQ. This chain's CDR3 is CASSLGDYEQYF. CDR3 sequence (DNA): TGTGCCAGCAGCTTAGGCGACTACGAGCAGTACTTC.

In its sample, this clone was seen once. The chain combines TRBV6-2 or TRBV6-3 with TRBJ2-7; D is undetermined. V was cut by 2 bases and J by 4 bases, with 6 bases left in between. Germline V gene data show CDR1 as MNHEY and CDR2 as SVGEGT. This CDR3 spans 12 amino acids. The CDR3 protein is CASSYEVYEQYF. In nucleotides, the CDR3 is TGTGCCAGCAGTTACGAGGTATACGAGCAGTACTTC.

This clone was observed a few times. This CDR3 is CSVQGSYNSPLHF. CDR3 in DNA: TGCAGCGTTCAGGGGTCCTATAATTCACCCCTCCACTTT. The chain employs TRBV29-1 and TRBJ1-6; tentatively, D is TRBD1 (6 bases). V dropped 5 bases and J dropped 1 base, with 6 bases sitting between them. CDR3 length: 13 residues. The germline V gene has CDR1 SQVTM and CDR2 ANQGSEA.

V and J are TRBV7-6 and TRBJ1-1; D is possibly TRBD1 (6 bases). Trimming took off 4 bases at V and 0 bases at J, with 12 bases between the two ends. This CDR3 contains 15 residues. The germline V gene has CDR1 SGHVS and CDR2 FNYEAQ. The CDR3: CASSSRGGLNTEAFF. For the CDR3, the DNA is TGTGCCAGCAGCTCCCGCGGGGGCCTGAACACTGAAGCTTTCTTT.

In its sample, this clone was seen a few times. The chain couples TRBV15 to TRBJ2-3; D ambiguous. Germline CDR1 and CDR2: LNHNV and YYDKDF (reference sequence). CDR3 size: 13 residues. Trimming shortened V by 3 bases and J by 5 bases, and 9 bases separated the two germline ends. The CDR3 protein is CATSSAYRDTQYF. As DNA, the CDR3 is TGTGCCACCAGCAGCGCCTACCGAGATACGCAGTATTTT.

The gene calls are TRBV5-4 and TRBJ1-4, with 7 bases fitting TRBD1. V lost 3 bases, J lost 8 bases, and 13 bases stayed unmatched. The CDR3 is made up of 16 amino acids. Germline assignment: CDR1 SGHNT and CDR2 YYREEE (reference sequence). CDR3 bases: TGTGCCAGCAGCTCGGGTCGGGAGGGGGCGACCGAAAAACTGTTTTTT. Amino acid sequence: CASSSGREGATEKLFF.

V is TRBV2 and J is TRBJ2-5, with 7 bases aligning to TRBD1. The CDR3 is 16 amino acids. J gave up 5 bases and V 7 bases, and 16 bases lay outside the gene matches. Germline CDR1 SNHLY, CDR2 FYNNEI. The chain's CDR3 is CASTKDRPSTSETQYF. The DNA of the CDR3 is TGTGCCAGCACCAAGGACAGGCCGTCCACCAGTGAGACCCAGTACTTC.

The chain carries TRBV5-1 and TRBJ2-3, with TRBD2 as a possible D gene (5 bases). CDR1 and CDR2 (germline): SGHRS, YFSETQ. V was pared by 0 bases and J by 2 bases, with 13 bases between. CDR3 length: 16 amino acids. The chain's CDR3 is CASSLEGGLFTDTQYF. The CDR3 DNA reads TGCGCCAGCAGCTTGGAAGGCGGGCTGTTCACAGATACGCAGTATTTT.

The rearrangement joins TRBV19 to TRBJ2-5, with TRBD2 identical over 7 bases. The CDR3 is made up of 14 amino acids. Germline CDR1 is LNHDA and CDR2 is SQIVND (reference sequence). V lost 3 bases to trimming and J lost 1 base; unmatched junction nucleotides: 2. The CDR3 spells CASSISGGQETQYF. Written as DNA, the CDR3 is TGTGCCAGTAGTATCTCGGGGGGCCAAGAGACCCAGTACTTC.

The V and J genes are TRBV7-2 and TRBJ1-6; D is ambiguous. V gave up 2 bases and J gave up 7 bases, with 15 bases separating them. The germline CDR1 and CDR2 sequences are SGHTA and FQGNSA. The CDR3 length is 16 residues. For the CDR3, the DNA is TGTGCCAGCAGCTTATACCTGATAGCGGCGAATTCACCCCTCCACTTT. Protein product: CASSLYLIAANSPLHF.